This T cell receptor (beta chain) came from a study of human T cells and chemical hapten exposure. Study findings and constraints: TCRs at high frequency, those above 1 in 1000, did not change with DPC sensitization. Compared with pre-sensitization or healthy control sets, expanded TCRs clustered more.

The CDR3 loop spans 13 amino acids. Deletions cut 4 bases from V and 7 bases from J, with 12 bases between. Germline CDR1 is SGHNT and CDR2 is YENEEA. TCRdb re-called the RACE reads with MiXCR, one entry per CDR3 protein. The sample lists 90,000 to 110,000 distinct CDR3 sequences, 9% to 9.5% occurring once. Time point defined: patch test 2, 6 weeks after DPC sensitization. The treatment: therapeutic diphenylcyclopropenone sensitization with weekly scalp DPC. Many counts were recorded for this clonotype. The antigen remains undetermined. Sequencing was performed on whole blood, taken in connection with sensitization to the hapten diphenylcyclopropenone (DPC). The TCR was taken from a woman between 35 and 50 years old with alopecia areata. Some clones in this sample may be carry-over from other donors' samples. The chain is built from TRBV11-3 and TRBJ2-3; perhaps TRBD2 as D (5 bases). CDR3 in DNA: TGTGCCAGCAGCTCACAAGCCGGGAATACGCAGTATTTT. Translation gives CASSSQAGNTQYF.